Shown below are 5 T cell receptor beta chains from a single sample sequenced in a study of blood T cell repertoires in COVID-19. Profiled with immunoSEQ multiplex PCR; TCRdb holds only in-frame clones, not every one. The data show about 320,000 clones, 88% seen once. Specimen: peripheral blood. The source is a woman aged 25 to 45 with COVID-19, enrolled during active disease.

The rearrangement joins TRBV12-5 to TRBJ1-5; D is unresolved. Trimming shortened V by 2 bases and J by 5 bases, and 4 bases separated the two germline ends. Germline CDR1 and CDR2: LGHNT and FRNRAP. The CDR3 consists of 12 residues. CDR3 region: CASGLSYQPQHF. DNA for the CDR3: TGTGCTAGTGGTTTGTCATATCAGCCCCAGCATTTT.

The rearrangement links TRBV6-5 to TRBJ1-4; D is perhaps TRBD1 (5 bases). Germline CDR1 MNHEY, CDR2 SVGAGI. The CDR3 runs to 13 residues. V was cut by 4 bases and J by 4 bases, with 7 bases left in between. The CDR3 region is CASSWGDNEKLFF. For the CDR3, the DNA is TGTGCCAGCAGTTGGGGGGATAATGAAAAACTGTTTTTT.

This chain joins TRBV28 and TRBJ2-7; 9 nucleotides line up with TRBD1. CDR3 length equals 15 residues. Germline V gene sequence: CDR1 MDHEN, CDR2 SYDVKM. With V trimmed by 4 bases and J by 4 bases, 8 bases remained unmatched. In DNA, the CDR3 is TGTGCCAGCAGTTCTCCGGGACAGGGAACTTACGAGCAGTACGTC. It is translated as CASSSPGQGTYEQYV.

The chain carries TRBV7-8 and TRBJ1-5; 8 bases are shared with TRBD1. Trimming removed 5 bases from V and 3 bases from J; junction bases left unmatched: 6. The CDR3 has 15 residues. Per the germline V gene, CDR1 is SGHVS and CDR2 is FQNEAQ. This CDR3 is CASSPLQGDNQPQHF. The DNA for the CDR3 is TGTGCCAGCAGCCCGTTACAGGGGGACAATCAGCCCCAGCATTTT.

The chain has TRBV2 and TRBJ1-1; D ambiguous. The CDR3 has 14 amino acids. Trimming cost V 3 bases and J 3 bases, with 11 bases left between them. Germline V gene lookup returns CDR1 SNHLY and CDR2 FYNNEI. CDR3: CASSDQPGYTEAFF. The CDR3 DNA sequence: TGTGCCAGCAGTGACCAACCGGGGTACACTGAAGCTTTCTTT.